This T cell receptor beta chain was captured by sequencing in a study of shared clonotypes between healthy human individuals (dated by TCRdb to about 2020). With respect to the entire study: The cohort comprised two women and a few men aged 18 to 49 years. Each donor's leukapheresis produced roughly between about 0.8 and 8.9 billion PBMCs. To increase sequencing depth and limit assay-specific biases, TCR repertoire library preparation and sequencing were carried out by different laboratories using diverse techniques. To estimate repertoire size and how much clonotypes are shared between individuals, the study performed deep sequencing of blood TCR repertoires from roughly five healthy adults. Results and caveats for the whole study, not just this receptor: The genetic and exposure-history diversity represented was limited by the small number of donors. Sampling was limited to blood, and TCR repertoires in tissue likely differ from TCR repertoires in blood. Based on pairwise subsampling, the degree of clonotype sharing among donors was expected to be affected by sequencing depth.

Taken from cysteine to phenylalanine, the CDR3 has 16 residues. Only CDR3 DNA is held: 48 bases, read in frame from base 1. Remarks on this clone: No antigen is known for it. Base qualities are missing; no much larger clone stands one base away.

TCR CDR3 regions were amplified from genomic DNA by multiplex PCR using the deep immunoSEQ assay. Extracted genomic DNA from each cell subset was distributed evenly across all wells of several immunoSEQ 96-well plates, and each plate was treated as a replicate. Each replicate PCR for unsorted PBMC received roughly 300 ng genomic DNA, equal to 30,000 to 35,000 T cell genomes. Ten immunoSEQ deep assay plates were used to sequence the unsorted PBMC genomic DNA. Purified libraries were measured with a Qubit 3.0 fluorometer, size-checked on a Bioanalyzer 2100, and measured again with the KAPA Library Quantification kit. Each immunoSEQ 96-well plate was sequenced on its own single-read 150-cycle Illumina NextSeq 550 flow cell. Concerning the study's data processing: Because only junctional sequences without quality scores were contained in the immunoSEQ output, filtering matching that applied to full-length reads could not be performed. Sequences were annotated with PyIR, a Python wrapper for IgBLAST v1.9, using IMGT germline references to assign V/J genes and CDR3. Reads were removed for weak V/J assignments (E-value above 1e-6), missing CDR3, stop codons, out-of-frame junctions, or ambiguous translated residues. A V3J clonotype was defined by an identical inferred V gene, J gene, and CDR3 amino acid sequence. Percentage overlap between repertoires was calculated by dividing the number of shared unique clonotypes by the size of the smaller repertoire. Three approaches were used to assess repertoire richness: RTK rarefaction, the Chao1 estimator, and Recon v2.1 estimates of unobserved clonotypes. The table was pulled from immuneACCESS by TCRdb, which kept in-frame rearrangements only. Such tables lose some clones; where checked, under half of the loss comes from unresolved V genes, and the rest has no known cause. D and trimming were read from the DNA, whereas the V and J calls and clone size are those reported in that table. The sample table holds about 490,000 clones, of which around 80% were seen once. Around 12% of the sample is taken by the ten largest.

Healthy HIV-negative adults with no recently reported acute infections or vaccinations were included as donors. Only Caucasian adults living in Nashville, Tennessee, USA were represented among the donors. For unsorted samples, around 90 million PBMCs were counted, and genomic DNA was extracted using the QIAamp DNA Blood Mini kit. Blood was obtained by leukapheresis, after which PBMCs were separated by Ficoll-Histopaque density gradient centrifugation and cryopreserved in liquid nitrogen vapor phase. Sequencing was performed on PBMCs. The sequence derives from a woman aged 40-49 years in good health. Some clones in this sample may be carry-over from other donors' samples. This receptor chain uses TRBV21-1 and TRBJ2-4; TRBD1 reflects the table's D call only, with no check against the DNA. TRBV21-1 is tagged as a pseudogene. This receptor has the CDR3 CASSKGVGAAKNIQYF. The DNA sequence is given as TGTGCCAGCAGCAAAGGGGTTGGGGCAGCCAAAAACATTCAGTACTTC.